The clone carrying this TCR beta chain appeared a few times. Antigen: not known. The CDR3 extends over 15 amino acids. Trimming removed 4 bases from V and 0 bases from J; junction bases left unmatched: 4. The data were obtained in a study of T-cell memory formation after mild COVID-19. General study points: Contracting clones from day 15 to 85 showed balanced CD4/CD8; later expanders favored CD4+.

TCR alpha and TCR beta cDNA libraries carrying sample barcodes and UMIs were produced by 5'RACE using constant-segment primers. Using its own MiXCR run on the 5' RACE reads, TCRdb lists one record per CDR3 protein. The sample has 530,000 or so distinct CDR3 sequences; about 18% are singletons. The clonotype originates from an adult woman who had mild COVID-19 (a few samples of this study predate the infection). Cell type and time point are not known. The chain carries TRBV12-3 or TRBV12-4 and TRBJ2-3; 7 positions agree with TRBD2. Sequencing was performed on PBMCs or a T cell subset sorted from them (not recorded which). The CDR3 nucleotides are TGTGCCAGCAGTTCTCGAGCGGGAAGCACAGATACGCAGTATTTT. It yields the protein CASSSRAGSTDTQYF.